A single sample gave rise to the 5 T cell receptor beta chains below, sequenced in a study of shared clonotypes between healthy human individuals. The method was immunoSEQ multiplex PCR; TCRdb's version includes in-frame clones alone and lacks a portion of them. Here the sample spans fewer than 700,000 clones, roughly 79% being singletons. The sequenced material came from PBMCs. The receptor source for this set is a woman in her thirties or forties in good health. Some clones in this sample may be carry-over from other donors' samples.

Here the CDR3 DNA reads TGTGCCAGCACCCCGGGCCCGGCAGCGTATAGCAATCAGCCCCAGCATTTT. It translates to CASTPGPAAYSNQPQHF. The gene calls are TRBV9 and TRBJ1-5; D uncertain. The CDR3 covers 17 residues. The V gene's germline CDR1 is SGDLS and CDR2 YYNGEE. Trimming left V 6 bases short and J 0 bases short, with 19 bases between.

CDR3: CASSYRTGAHVSSNQPQHF. Here the CDR3 DNA reads TGCGCCAGCAGCTATCGGACAGGGGCACATGTTAGTAGCAATCAGCCCCAGCATTTT. The chain uses TRBV5-1 and TRBJ1-5, with 9 positions matching TRBD1. CDR3 length equals 19 residues. Germline CDR1 SGHRS, CDR2 YFSETQ. J was trimmed by 0 bases and V by 3 bases; bases with no gene match: 13. The full variable domain, with the rest looked up from reference TRBV5-1 and TRBJ1-5, is KAGVTQTPRYLIKTRGQQVTLSCSPISGHRSVSWYQQTPGQGLQFLFEYFSETQRNKGNFPGRFSGRQFSNSRSEMNVSTLELGDSALYLCASSYRTGAHVSSNQPQHFGDGTRLSIL.

For the CDR3, the DNA is TGTGCCAGCAGCTTAGCCGGAGGGCAAGAAACTGAAGCTTTCTTT. It codes for CASSLAGGQETEAFF. J is TRBJ1-1 and V is TRBV7-2; D is uncertain. CDR3 length: 15 residues. V was trimmed by 0 bases and J by 5 bases, leaving 13 bases between them. The germline gives CDR1 SGHTA, CDR2 FQGNSA.

J is TRBJ2-3 and V is TRBV30; possible D gene TRBD1, 5 bases. From germline, CDR1 is GTSNPN and CDR2 SVGIG (reference sequence). The CDR3 is made up of 15 amino acids. Trimming took 8 bases from V and 3 from J, leaving 21 bases between them. The CDR3 here is CARRVPGRVTDTQYF. The CDR3 DNA reads as TGTGCCCGAAGGGTGCCGGGCAGGGTGACAGATACGCAGTATTTT. Using reference TRBV30 and TRBJ2-3 for the parts outside the CDR3, the full variable domain is SQTIHQWPATLVQPVGSPLSLECTVEGTSNPNLYWYRQAAGRGLQLLFYSVGIGQISSEVPQNLSASRPQDRQFILSSKKLLLSDSGFYLCARRVPGRVTDTQYFGPGTRLTVL.

To note about this clone: A read error may explain this, as a much larger clone is one base away. The V gene is TRBV7-8, the J gene TRBJ2-5, with D unclear. Germline V CDR1 and CDR2: SGHVS, FQNEAQ. V was trimmed by 2 bases and J by 4 bases, leaving 2 bases between them. The CDR3 has 11 amino acids. CDR3 residues: CASSLIETQYF. CDR3 in DNA: TGTGCCAGCAGCTTAATAGAGACCCAGTACTTC.